This T cell receptor beta chain stems from a study of cytomegalovirus exposure and HLA in healthy donors. General study findings and limits: A later analysis associated roughly 15,000 TCR beta sequences with HLA alleles at a 0.05 false discovery rate. Some TCR beta chains (roughly 160 of them) were listed as cytomegalovirus-associated. As a later analysis revealed, most CMV-associated TCR beta chains appeared HLA-restricted.

Germline trimming cut 0 bases from V and 6 bases from J; bases unmatched to any gene: 8. The CDR3 consists of 15 residues. Germline loops: CDR1 SGHTS, CDR2 YDEGEE. As to this clone: Its antigen is not identified.

The study ran its PCR with 60 Vbeta and 13 Jbeta primers. Produced via immunoSEQ multiplex PCR; TCRdb's table is partial and in-frame only. The repertoire holds about 200,000 clones, roughly 70% seen once, with over 1.5% in the top ten. The chain employs TRBV5-8 and TRBJ1-1; TRBD1 aligns across 7 bases. What was sequenced was PBMCs. The sequence came from a woman younger than 45 in good health and CMV-seronegative. The chain's CDR3 is CASSLVGGVKPEAFF. The DNA of the CDR3 is TGTGCCAGCAGCTTGGTAGGGGGCGTTAAGCCTGAAGCTTTCTTT.